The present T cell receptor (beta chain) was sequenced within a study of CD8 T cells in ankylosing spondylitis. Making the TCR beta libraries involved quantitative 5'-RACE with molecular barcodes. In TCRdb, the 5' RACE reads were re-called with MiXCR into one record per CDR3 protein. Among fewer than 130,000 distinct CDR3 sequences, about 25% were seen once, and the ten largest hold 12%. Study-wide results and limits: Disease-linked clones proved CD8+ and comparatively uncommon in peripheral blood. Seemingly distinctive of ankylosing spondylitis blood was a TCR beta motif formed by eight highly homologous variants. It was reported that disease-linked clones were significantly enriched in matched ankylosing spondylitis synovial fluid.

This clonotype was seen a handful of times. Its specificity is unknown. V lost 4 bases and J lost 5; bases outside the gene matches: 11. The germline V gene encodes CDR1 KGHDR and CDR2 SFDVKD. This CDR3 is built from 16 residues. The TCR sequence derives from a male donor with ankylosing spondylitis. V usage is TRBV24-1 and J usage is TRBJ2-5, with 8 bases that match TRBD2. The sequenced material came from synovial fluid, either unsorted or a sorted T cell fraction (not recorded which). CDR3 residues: CATSEAKAGAWETQYF. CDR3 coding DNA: TGTGCCACCAGTGAGGCCAAAGCGGGAGCTTGGGAGACCCAGTACTTC.